This is a list of T cell receptor beta chains from one sample in a study of cytomegalovirus exposure and HLA in healthy donors. Sequencing was performed with immunoSEQ multiplex PCR; in TCRdb, only in-frame clones are kept and a portion is missing. This table holds fewer than 250,000 clones, roughly 87% found once. Sequencing used PBMCs. The source is a man aged 40-55 years in good health and CMV-seropositive. CDR3s include the opening cysteine and the closing phenylalanine or tryptophan. Fields, in order: V gene, clone size, J gene, D gene, CDR3 DNA, CDR3 protein. D genes are given only for firm matches. Some rows have no size entry. The others give once, few or many, or a class for an expanded clone.

>TRBV10-3|-|TRBJ1-2|TRBD1
TGTGCCATCAGTGGGGACAGCGTCTATGGCTACACCTTC
CAISGDSVYGYTF
>TRBV19|-|TRBJ2-5|-
TGTGCCAGTAGTATAGGGTCTAGCTTACGGGAGACCCAGTACTTC
CASSIGSSLRETQYF
>TRBV6-6|-|TRBJ2-3|TRBD2
TGTGCCAGCAGTCCGGGACTAGCTTCAGATACGCAGTATTTT
CASSPGLASDTQYF
>TRBV4-1|-|TRBJ2-7|-
TGCGCCAGCAGCCAAGATCCAGGATACCTGGACGAGCAGTACTTC
CASSQDPGYLDEQYF
>TRBV11-3|-|TRBJ2-3|TRBD1
TGTGCCAGCAGCTCGACAGGGCCCACTAGCACAGATACGCAGTATTTT
CASSSTGPTSTDTQYF
>TRBV18|-|TRBJ1-5|TRBD1
TGTGCCAGCTCACCGGGGACAGGGACGGGCGTCAGCAATCAGCCCCAGCATTTT
CASSPGTGTGVSNQPQHF
>TRBV7-6|-|TRBJ1-6|-
TGTGCCAGCAGCTTAGCGAGGCGGGAGAATTCACCCCTCCACTTT
CASSLARRENSPLHF
>TRBV30|-|TRBJ1-5|TRBD1
TGTGCCTGGAGTGGACAGGGGAATCAGCCCCAGCATTTT
CAWSGQGNQPQHF
>TRBV5-3|-|TRBJ1-2|TRBD1
TGTGCCAGAAGCCCAACAGGGGCTGGCTACACCTTC
CARSPTGAGYTF
>TRBV5-1|few|TRBJ1-2|-
TGCGCCAGCAGCTGGGGGGGCGATAACTATGGCTACACCTTC
CASSWGGDNYGYTF
>TRBV6-5|-|TRBJ2-1|TRBD2
TGTGCCAGCAGTGGTGCGGGAGCGTATGAGGGTGAGCAGTTCTTC
CASSGAGAYEGEQFF
>TRBV7-3|-|TRBJ2-1|-
TGTGCCAGCAGCCTAGGGAGCAATGAGCAGTTCTTC
CASSLGSNEQFF
>TRBV15|-|TRBJ2-7|-
TGTGCCACCAGCAGTCGGGACTTGAGCTCCTACGAGCAGTACTTC
CATSSRDLSSYEQYF
>TRBV19|-|TRBJ2-4|-
TGTGCCAGTATCTCAAATGGGGGAGGTCGTAAAAACATTCAGTACTTC
CASISNGGGRKNIQYF
>TRBV2|-|TRBJ2-2|TRBD1
TGTGCCAGCAGGGGAGACAGGGGCAGCACCGGGGAGCTGTTTTTT
CASRGDRGSTGELFF
>TRBV5-6|-|TRBJ2-1|-
TGTGCCAGCAGTTCCGGTGGCCTAGGTGGGAATGAGCAGTTCTTC
CASSSGGLGGNEQFF
>TRBV27|-|TRBJ2-2|TRBD2
TGTGCCAGCAGTAGCGGGAGGGCAGTCGGGGAGCTGTTTTTT
CASSSGRAVGELFF
>TRBV2|-|TRBJ2-3|TRBD1
TGTGCCAGCAGTGGGACAGGGGCTAGCACAGATACGCAGTATTTT
CASSGTGASTDTQYF
>TRBV27|-|TRBJ1-2|-
TGTGCCAGCAGCCCTATAGGGGGGGCTGGCTATGGCTACACCTTC
CASSPIGGAGYGYTF
>TRBV4-2|-|TRBJ1-5|-
TGTGCCAGCAGCCAAGAGCCCCAGGGAAGCAATCAGCCCCAGCATTTT
CASSQEPQGSNQPQHF
>TRBV27|-|TRBJ2-1|TRBD2
TGTGCCAGCCGAGCACTAGCGATCTCCTACAATGAGCAGTTCTTC
CASRALAISYNEQFF
>TRBV5-4|-|TRBJ2-5|TRBD2
TGTGCCAGCAGCTTCCTAGCGGGAGGGGGAGAGACCCAGTACTTC
CASSFLAGGGETQYF
>TRBV10-3|-|TRBJ1-1|-
TGTGCCATCAGTGGCGCGGGACTTTTGAACACTGAAGCTTTCTTT
CAISGAGLLNTEAFF
>TRBV2|-|TRBJ1-4|-
TGTGCCAGCACGGTCGGCCACAGGGTCGATGAAAAACTGTTTTTT
CASTVGHRVDEKLFF
>TRBV7-3|once|TRBJ2-1|TRBD2
TGTGCCAGCAGCTATAGCGGGAGCCTCTACAATGAGCAGTTCTTC
CASSYSGSLYNEQFF
>TRBV6-6|few|TRBJ2-1|TRBD1
TGTGCCAGCAGTTACGAAACAGGGGCTGTGCAGTTCTTC
CASSYETGAVQFF
>TRBV27|-|TRBJ2-1|-
TGTGCCAGCAGTTTATCGATGAAGGCCAGGGAGCAGTTCTTC
CASSLSMKAREQFF
>TRBV2|once|TRBJ1-2|TRBD1
TGTGCCAGCAGTGTCGTTAATCAGGGGGCGGATGGCTACACCTTC
CASSVVNQGADGYTF
>TRBV6-6|-|TRBJ1-1|-
TGTGCCAGCAGCCCACGGGGGGGAGCTTTCTTT
CASSPRGGAFF
>TRBV5-1|-|TRBJ2-1|TRBD2
TGCGCCAGCAGTGCTAGCGGGAGTGACAATGAGCAGTTCTTC
CASSASGSDNEQFF
>TRBV18|-|TRBJ2-3|-
TGTGCCAGCTCTCCCCGGGACACGGGTAGTGCAGATACGCAGTATTTT
CASSPRDTGSADTQYF